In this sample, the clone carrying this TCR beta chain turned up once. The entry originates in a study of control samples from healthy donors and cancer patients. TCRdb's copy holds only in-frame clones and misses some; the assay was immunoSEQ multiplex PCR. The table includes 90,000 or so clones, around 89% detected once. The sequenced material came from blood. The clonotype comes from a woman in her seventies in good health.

The CDR3 DNA is TGTGCCAGCAGCCCGTCCCCCCCGACTAGCGGGGGTTTTGGTGAGCAGTTCTTC. Translating gives CASSPSPPTSGGFGEQFF. This rearrangement joins TRBV5-4 to TRBJ2-1, with 12 nucleotides matching TRBD2. The CDR3 runs 18 residues. Looked up from germline, CDR1 is SGHNT and CDR2 is YYREEE (reference sequence). Trimming cost V 4 bases and J 9 bases; bases outside gene matches: 17.